Shown below are 28 T cell receptor beta chains from a single sample sequenced in a study of blood T cell repertoires in COVID-19. Sequencing was performed with immunoSEQ multiplex PCR; in TCRdb, only in-frame clones are kept and a portion is missing. The repertoire has about 300,000 clones, around 92% of them found once; the top ten carry 6.4%. The specimen sequenced was peripheral blood. These receptors all stem from a man younger than 35 who had recovered from COVID-19.

J is TRBJ1-2 and V is TRBV5-6; 8 bases align to TRBD1. The CDR3 sequence is 15 residues long. The V gene's germline CDR1 is SGHDT and CDR2 YYEEEE. The V gene end was trimmed by 4 bases and the J gene end by 6 bases; junction bases not matched to a gene: 11. The CDR3 DNA reads as TGTGCCAGCAGCCCTTTGCAGGGGGCTTCGAATGGCTACACCTTC. The encoded protein is CASSPLQGASNGYTF. Drawing the rest from reference TRBV5-6 and TRBJ1-2, the complete variable domain is DAGVTQSPTHLIKTRGQQVTLRCSPKSGHDTVSWYQQALGQGPQFIFQYYEEEERQRGNFPDRFSGHQFPNYSSELNVNALLLGDSALYLCASSPLQGASNGYTFGSGTRLTVV.

This chain joins TRBV7-3 and TRBJ2-2; maybe TRBD1 (5 bases). The CDR3 is 15 amino acids. Germline-derived CDR1 and CDR2 are SGHTA and FQGTGA. The V end was cut by 2 bases, the J end by 7 bases, with 14 bases between. CDR3 protein: CASSLGAGMVGELFF. The CDR3 DNA sequence: TGTGCCAGCAGCTTAGGGGCAGGGATGGTCGGGGAGCTGTTTTTT.

The genes are TRBV5-1 and TRBJ1-2; no reliable D call. The CDR3 is 17 residues long. Trimming took 3 bases from V and 8 from J, leaving 26 bases between them. In germline, CDR1 is SGHRS, CDR2 YFSETQ. CDR3 nucleotide sequence: TGCGCCAGCAGCTCGGCGCCGAGACAAACAGCTTTCGCCGGCTACACCTTC. Translated, it gives CASSSAPRQTAFAGYTF.

V and J are TRBV10-3 and TRBJ1-5; D unclear. The CDR3 spans 14 residues. V was pared by 3 bases and J by 3 bases, with 9 bases between. The germline CDR1 and CDR2 sequences are ENHRY and SYGVKD. The CDR3 bases are TGTGCCATCAGTGATCAGATAACCAATCAGCCCCAGCATTTT. It translates to CAISDQITNQPQHF.

V gene TRBV10-3 combines with J gene TRBJ2-1; TRBD2 is a possible D gene (6 bases). From germline, CDR1 is ENHRY and CDR2 SYGVKD. There are 13 residues in the CDR3. V was clipped by 4 bases and J by 6 bases, with 10 bases between them. In DNA, the CDR3 is TGTGCCATCAGTGCTGGCGGGGTCAATGAGCAGTTCTTC. It encodes CAISAGGVNEQFF.

This chain links TRBV7-6 with TRBJ1-2; no clear D gene. The CDR3 runs 16 residues. V gave up 1 base and J gave up 1 base, with 13 bases separating them. Germline V gene sequence: CDR1 SGHVS, CDR2 FNYEAQ. In nucleotides, the CDR3 is TGTGCCAGCAGCTTAGTTGTGGGCAACAGTAACTATGGCTACACCTTC. Protein product: CASSLVVGNSNYGYTF.

The chain has TRBV27 and TRBJ1-1; D remains unclear. The CDR3 extends over 13 amino acids. Germline V gene sequence: CDR1 MNHEY, CDR2 SMNVEV (reference sequence). Trimming removed 10 bases at V and 1 base at J, with 13 bases between. The DNA for the CDR3 is TGTGCCACCCTAAAACCAGGGAACACTGAAGCTTTCTTT. Translated, it gives CATLKPGNTEAFF.

This chain joins TRBV10-3 and TRBJ1-2, with a tentative D call TRBD1 (5 bases). Germline loops: CDR1 ENHRY, CDR2 SYGVKD. V was cut by 5 bases and J by 4 bases, with 14 bases left in between. The CDR3 covers 14 residues. Here the CDR3 reads CAISPEGTGYGYTF. CDR3 nucleotide sequence: TGTGCCATCAGTCCGGAGGGGACGGGCTATGGCTACACCTTC.

The J gene is TRBJ1-6, the V gene TRBV2; 11 nucleotides align to TRBD1. The V gene's germline CDR1 is SNHLY and CDR2 FYNNEI. V shed 3 bases, J shed 1 base, and the junction held 2 bases outside the gene matches. The CDR3 loop spans 17 amino acids. CDR3: CASSDGQGASYNSPLHF. The CDR3 nucleotides are TGTGCCAGCAGTGATGGACAGGGGGCTTCCTATAATTCACCCCTCCACTTT. Using reference TRBV2 and TRBJ1-6 for the parts outside the CDR3, the full variable domain is EPEVTQTPSHQVTQMGQEVILRCVPISNHLYFYWYRQILGQKVEFLVSFYNNEISEKSEIFDDQFSVERPDGSNFTLKIRSTKLEDSAMYFCASSDGQGASYNSPLHFGNGTRLTVT.

The CDR3 sequence: CASSSSTRGTNEQFF. The CDR3 DNA follows: TGTGCCAGCTCATCCTCCACGCGGGGGACTAATGAGCAGTTCTTC. J is TRBJ2-1 and V is TRBV18; 7 bases align to TRBD2. This CDR3 comprises 15 residues. CDR1 is KGHSH, CDR2 LQKENI, per germline. V was clipped by 5 bases and J by 7 bases; unmatched bases: 11.

This clone was found a few times. DNA of the CDR3: TGCGCCAGCAGCCAAGTCACGGGGAAAGAGGAAGGCGACAATGAGCAGTTCTTC. The encoded protein is CASSQVTGKEEGDNEQFF. The genes are TRBV4-1 and TRBJ2-1; D is possibly TRBD2 (5 bases). The germline V gene has CDR1 MGHRA and CDR2 YSYEKL. The CDR3 is 18 residues long. The V end lost 1 base, the J end lost 5 bases, and 21 bases lay between the germline ends.

The chain couples TRBV7-2 to TRBJ1-2; unclear D gene. The length of the CDR3 is 13 residues. Germline CDR1 and CDR2: SGHTA and FQGNSA. Trimming shortened V by 6 bases and J by 7 bases, and 15 bases separated the two germline ends. This CDR3 is CASSSRETRGYTF. CDR3 bases: TGTGCCAGCAGTTCGAGAGAAACCCGTGGCTACACCTTC.

V and J are TRBV13 and TRBJ2-2, with 8 positions matching TRBD1. Germline V gives CDR1 PRHDT, CDR2 FYEKMQ (reference sequence). This CDR3 has 16 residues. V gave up 5 bases and J gave up 0 bases; unmatched junction bases: 5. The CDR3 DNA reads as TGTGCCAGCAGCCCCCGACAGGGGACGAACACCGGGGAGCTGTTTTTT. Amino acids: CASSPRQGTNTGELFF.

This clone was seen more than once but under ten times. V and J are TRBV3-1 (or the pseudogene TRBV3-2) and TRBJ1-1; 8 nucleotides match TRBD1. The length of the CDR3 is 16 residues. With 5 bases clipped from V and 4 bases from J, the junction kept 12 bases outside the gene matches. Germline loops: CDR1 LGHDT, CDR2 YNNKEL (reference sequence). The CDR3 region has the DNA TGTGCCAGCAGCAGACAGGGGAAGGGTGGAGGCACTGAAGCTTTCTTT. Amino acid sequence: CASSRQGKGGGTEAFF.

The chain carries TRBV3-1 (or the pseudogene TRBV3-2) and TRBJ1-1, with D uncertain. V was trimmed by 0 bases and J by 1 base, leaving 12 bases between them. Looked up from germline, CDR1 is LGHDT and CDR2 is YNNKEL (reference sequence). This CDR3 contains 16 residues. The CDR3 sequence is CASSQDRPGTNTEAFF. The CDR3 bases are TGTGCCAGCAGCCAAGATCGCCCAGGAACGAACACTGAAGCTTTCTTT.

J is TRBJ2-7 and V is TRBV2; 11 bases agree with TRBD1. Trimming cost V 8 bases and J 2 bases; bases outside gene matches: 11. CDR1 and CDR2 from the germline V gene are SNHLY and FYNNEI. The CDR3 consists of 16 residues. CDR3 loop: CASRPVPGQGAYEQYF. CDR3 coding DNA: TGTGCCAGCCGACCGGTGCCGGGACAGGGGGCCTACGAGCAGTACTTC.

V is TRBV11-1 and J is TRBJ2-3; D might be TRBD2 (5 bases). CDR1 is SGHAT and CDR2 is FQDESV in the germline V gene (reference sequence). The V and J ends lost 4 bases and 6 bases respectively, with 11 bases between them. The CDR3 has 13 amino acids. CDR3 loop: CASSSVWEDTQYF. For the CDR3, the DNA is TGTGCCAGCAGCTCCGTTTGGGAGGATACGCAGTATTTT. The full variable domain, in which reference TRBV11-1 and TRBJ2-3 provide the parts outside the CDR3, is EAEVAQSPRYKITEKSQAVAFWCDPISGHATLYWYRQILGQGPELLVQFQDESVVDDSQLPKDRFSAERLKGVDSTLKIQPAELGDSAMYLCASSSVWEDTQYFGPGTRLTVL.

This clone occurred once. The CDR3 DNA is TGTGCCAGCAGCGCACAGGGACAGGGGGCCCACGAGCAGTACTTC. Translated, it gives CASSAQGQGAHEQYF. This chain joins TRBV9 and TRBJ2-7; TRBD1 aligns across 12 bases. CDR3 length: 15 residues. Germline assignment: CDR1 SGDLS and CDR2 YYNGEE. V shed 3 bases, J shed 5 bases, and the junction held 6 bases outside the gene matches.

The genes are TRBV11-1 and TRBJ2-7, with 11 bases matching TRBD2. This CDR3 comprises 14 residues. Per the germline V gene, CDR1 is SGHAT and CDR2 is FQDESV (reference sequence). V shed 6 bases and J 2 bases; nucleotides not matched to a gene: 3. The CDR3 reads CASSRTSGPYEQYF. CDR3 nucleotide sequence: TGTGCCAGCAGTCGGACTAGCGGGCCCTACGAGCAGTACTTC.

The chain joins TRBV5-5 to TRBJ2-2; TRBD2 matches 8 bases. J lost 6 bases, V lost 4 bases, and 8 bases had no gene match. This CDR3 spans 15 amino acids. From germline, CDR1 is SGHKS and CDR2 YYEKEE (reference sequence). CDR3 sequence (DNA): TGTGCCAGCAGCCCCAAGGGACTAGTGGCCGGGGAGCTGTTTTTT. Amino acid sequence: CASSPKGLVAGELFF.

The chain uses TRBV6-6 and TRBJ2-5; D is unresolved. Germline lookup yields CDR1 MNHNY and CDR2 SVGAGI (reference sequence). This CDR3 is 13 amino acids long. V was trimmed by 10 bases and J by 5 bases, leaving 17 bases between them. The CDR3, as DNA: TGTGCCACTCAGACACCCCCTGGGGAGACCCAGTACTTC. This translates into CATQTPPGETQYF.

The CDR3 loop reads CASSTGVQPQHF. For the CDR3, the DNA is TGTGCCAGCAGTACAGGGGTTCAGCCCCAGCATTTT. This chain joins TRBV12-3 or TRBV12-4 and TRBJ1-5; 7 bases are a match to TRBD1. The CDR3 covers 12 residues. The trim removed 5 bases at V and 6 bases at J, leaving 1 base unmatched.

The chain employs TRBV7-2 and TRBJ2-7; the match to TRBD1 covers 7 bases. This CDR3 region has 12 residues. CDR1 and CDR2 from the germline V gene are SGHTA and FQGNSA. Losses at the gene ends were 5 bases for V and 6 bases for J; bases not matched to a gene: 4. CDR3 region: CASSPQGVEQYF. In nucleotides, the CDR3 is TGTGCCAGCAGCCCGCAGGGGGTCGAGCAGTACTTC.

This chain joins TRBV4-3 and TRBJ2-2; D might be TRBD1 (6 bases). Germline CDR1 and CDR2: LGHNA and YSLEER. This CDR3 contains 16 residues. V shed 4 bases and J shed 3 bases, with 15 bases lying between them. CDR3 DNA: TGCGCCAGCAGCCTCAGACCGACAGGCGACACCGGGGAGCTGTTTTTT. Its protein product is CASSLRPTGDTGELFF.

The CDR3 spells CASSPRDSYYNEQFF. The CDR3 DNA reads as TGCGCCAGCAGCCCCCGGGACTCCTACTACAATGAGCAGTTCTTC. The rearrangement links TRBV4-1 to TRBJ2-1; possible D gene TRBD2, 6 bases. CDR1 is MGHRA, CDR2 YSYEKL, per germline. Trimming took off 4 bases at V and 3 bases at J, with 13 bases between the two ends. The CDR3 runs to 15 residues.

A word on this clone: This same CDR3 is encoded by further DNA sequences in the sample. V is TRBV9 and J is TRBJ2-5; 8 nucleotides agree with TRBD1. The CDR3 totals 16 residues. Trimming removed 0 bases from V and 1 base from J; junction bases left unmatched: 5. Germline CDR1 reads SGDLS; CDR2 reads YYNGEE. The CDR3 spells CASSVGAGGGQETQYF. The CDR3 DNA follows: TGTGCCAGCAGCGTAGGGGCAGGGGGCGGCCAAGAGACCCAGTACTTC.

The chain links TRBV27 to TRBJ2-7; D gene ambiguous. The CDR3 spans 13 residues. Germline V gene lookup returns CDR1 MNHEY and CDR2 SMNVEV (reference sequence). Between the trimmed V and J ends, which lost 6 bases and 2 bases, there was a span of 11 bases. The CDR3 loop is CASSLENTYEQYF. The DNA of the CDR3 is TGTGCCAGCAGCCTCGAGAATACCTACGAGCAGTACTTC.

The gene calls are TRBV5-4 and TRBJ1-3; D possibly corresponds to TRBD1 (6 bases). V lost 3 bases and J 0 bases, leaving 7 bases between the germline ends. The CDR3 has 14 residues. Germline V gives CDR1 SGHNT, CDR2 YYREEE (reference sequence). The CDR3 DNA reads TGTGCCAGCAGCTCAGGGGTCTCTGGAAACACCATATATTTT. As protein: CASSSGVSGNTIYF.